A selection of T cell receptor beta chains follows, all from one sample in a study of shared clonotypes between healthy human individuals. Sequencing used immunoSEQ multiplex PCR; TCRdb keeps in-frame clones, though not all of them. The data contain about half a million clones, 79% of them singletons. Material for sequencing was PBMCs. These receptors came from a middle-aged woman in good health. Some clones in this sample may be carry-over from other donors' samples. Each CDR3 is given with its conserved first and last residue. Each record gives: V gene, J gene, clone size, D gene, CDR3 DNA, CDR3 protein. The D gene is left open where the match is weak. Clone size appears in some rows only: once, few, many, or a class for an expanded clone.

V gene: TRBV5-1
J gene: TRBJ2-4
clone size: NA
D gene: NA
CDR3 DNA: TGCGCCAGCAGCTCCGGACTGAAGGACATTCAGTACTTC
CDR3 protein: CASSSGLKDIQYF

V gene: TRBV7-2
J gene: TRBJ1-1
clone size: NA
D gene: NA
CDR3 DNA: TGTGCCAGCAGCTTTATTGGCACTGAAGCTTTCTTT
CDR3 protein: CASSFIGTEAFF

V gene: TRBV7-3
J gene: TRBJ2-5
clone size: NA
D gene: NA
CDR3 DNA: TGTGCCAGCAGCTTATGGGGGAGTCCACAAGAGACCCAGTACTTC
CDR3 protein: CASSLWGSPQETQYF

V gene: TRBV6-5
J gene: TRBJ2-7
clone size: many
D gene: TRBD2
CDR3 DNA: TGTGCCAGCAATCCAGCGGGAGGACTGACATACGAGCAGTACTTC
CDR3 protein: CASNPAGGLTYEQYF

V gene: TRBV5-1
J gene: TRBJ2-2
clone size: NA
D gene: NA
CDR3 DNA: TGCGCCAGCAGCTTGGTCGGGATGAACACCGGGGAGCTGTTTTTT
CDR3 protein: CASSLVGMNTGELFF

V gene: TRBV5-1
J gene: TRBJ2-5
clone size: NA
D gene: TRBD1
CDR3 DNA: TGCGCCAGCAGCTTGGGGACAGGGACCCAAGAGACCCAGTACTTC
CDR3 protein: CASSLGTGTQETQYF

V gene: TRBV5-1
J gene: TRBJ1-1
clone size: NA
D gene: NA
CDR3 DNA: TGCGCCAGCAGCTTGGGGTCGGTCCCGAACACTGAAGCTTTCTTT
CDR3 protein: CASSLGSVPNTEAFF

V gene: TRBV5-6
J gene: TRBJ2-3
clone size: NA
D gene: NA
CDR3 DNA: TGTGCCAGCAGCGCTCCCGGTCCTCATTCCGCAGATACGCAGTATTTT
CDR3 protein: CASSAPGPHSADTQYF

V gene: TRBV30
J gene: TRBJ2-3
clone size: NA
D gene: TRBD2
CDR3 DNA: TGTGCCTGGAGGAGGACTAGCGGGAGCACAGATACGCAGTATTTT
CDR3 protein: CAWRRTSGSTDTQYF

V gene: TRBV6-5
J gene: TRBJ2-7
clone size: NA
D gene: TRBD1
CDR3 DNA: TGTGCCAGCAGCCCGACAGGGGCTTGGAACTACGAGCAGTACTTC
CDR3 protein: CASSPTGAWNYEQYF

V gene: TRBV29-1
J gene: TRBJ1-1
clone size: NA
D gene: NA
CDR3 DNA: TGCAGCGTTGAAGATGCCCGCCTGAGGCACACTGAGGCTTTCTTT
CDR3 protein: CSVEDARLRHTEAFF

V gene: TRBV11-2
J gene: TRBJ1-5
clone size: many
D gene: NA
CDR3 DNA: TGTGCCAGCAGCCTCCGGAGGGACGCGCCCCAGCATTTT
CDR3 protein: CASSLRRDAPQHF

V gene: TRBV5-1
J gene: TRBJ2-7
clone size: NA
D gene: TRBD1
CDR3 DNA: TGCGCCAGCAGCATACAGGGGGCAGCCTACGAGCAGTACTTC
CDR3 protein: CASSIQGAAYEQYF

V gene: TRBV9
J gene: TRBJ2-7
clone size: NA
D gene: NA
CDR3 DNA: TGTGCCAGCAGCCCAAACGGGGGAAGCGAGCAGTACTTC
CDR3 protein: CASSPNGGSEQYF

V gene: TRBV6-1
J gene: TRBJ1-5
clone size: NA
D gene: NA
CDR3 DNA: TGTGCCAGCTTCCGGGGTCCCAATCAGCCCCAGCATTTT
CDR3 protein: CASFRGPNQPQHF

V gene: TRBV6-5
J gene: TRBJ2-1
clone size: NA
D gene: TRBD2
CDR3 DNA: TGTGCCAGCAGTTACTTGGCGGGGGTCAATGAGCAGTTCTTC
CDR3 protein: CASSYLAGVNEQFF

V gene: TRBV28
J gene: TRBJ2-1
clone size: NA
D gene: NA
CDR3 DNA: TGTGCCAGCGGCCTTAGCAGCCGCTCCTACAATGAGCAGTTCTTC
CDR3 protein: CASGLSSRSYNEQFF

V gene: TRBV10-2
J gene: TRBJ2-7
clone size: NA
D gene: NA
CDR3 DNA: TGCGCCAGCAGTGAGTCTGGCGAGCAGTACTTC
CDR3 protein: CASSESGEQYF

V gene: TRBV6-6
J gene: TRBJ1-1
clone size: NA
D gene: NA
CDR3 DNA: TGTGCCAGCAGTTACTCCCTGAACACTGAAGCTTTCTTT
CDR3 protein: CASSYSLNTEAFF

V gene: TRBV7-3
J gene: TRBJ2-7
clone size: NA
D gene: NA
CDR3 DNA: TGTGCCAGCAGCTTATACGCGGCGGGGCTCGGCTACGAGCAGTACTTC
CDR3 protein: CASSLYAAGLGYEQYF

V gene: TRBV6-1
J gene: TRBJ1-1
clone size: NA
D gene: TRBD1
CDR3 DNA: TGTGCCAGCCGCAGACAGGGGAAGAACACTGAAGCTTTCTTT
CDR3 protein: CASRRQGKNTEAFF

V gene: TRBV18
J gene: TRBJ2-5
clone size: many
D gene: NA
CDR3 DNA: TGTGCCAGCTCACCAGGGGAGACCCAGTACTTC
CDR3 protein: CASSPGETQYF

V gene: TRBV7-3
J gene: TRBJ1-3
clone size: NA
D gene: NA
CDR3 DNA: TGTGCCAGCAGCTTAACCGCCGGAAACACCATATATTTT
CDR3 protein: CASSLTAGNTIYF

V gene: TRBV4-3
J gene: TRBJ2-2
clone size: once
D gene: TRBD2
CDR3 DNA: TGCGCCAGCAGCCAAGAAATGGTAGCGGGAGGGTGGTCCGGGGAGCTGTTTTTT
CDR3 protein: CASSQEMVAGGWSGELFF

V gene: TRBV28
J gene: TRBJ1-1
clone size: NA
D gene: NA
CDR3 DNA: TGTGCCAGCAGCCCGGGGGGAATGAACACTGAAGCTTTCTTT
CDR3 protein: CASSPGGMNTEAFF

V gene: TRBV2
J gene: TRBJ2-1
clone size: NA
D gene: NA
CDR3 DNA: TGTGCCAGCAGTTTGAACAATTACAATGAGCAGTTCTTC
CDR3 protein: CASSLNNYNEQFF

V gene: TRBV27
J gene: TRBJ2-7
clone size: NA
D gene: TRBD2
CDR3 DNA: TGTGCCAGCAGTCCCCTAGCGGGAGTGCGGGCCGAGCAGTACTTC
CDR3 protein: CASSPLAGVRAEQYF

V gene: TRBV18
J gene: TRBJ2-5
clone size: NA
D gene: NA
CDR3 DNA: TGTGCCAGCTCACGGGCAGGTTTTGGCCGAGAGACCCAGTACTTC
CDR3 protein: CASSRAGFGRETQYF

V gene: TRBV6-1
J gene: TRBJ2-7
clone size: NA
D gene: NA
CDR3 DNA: TGTGCCAGCATCTCAGATAACTCCTACGAGCAGTACTTC
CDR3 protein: CASISDNSYEQYF

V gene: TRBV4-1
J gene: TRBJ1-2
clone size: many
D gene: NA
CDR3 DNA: TGCGCCAGCAGCCCGAATACCTTAGGACTCTATGGCTACACCTTC
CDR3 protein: CASSPNTLGLYGYTF

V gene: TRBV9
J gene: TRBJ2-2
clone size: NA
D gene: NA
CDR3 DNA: TGTGCCAGCAGCGTATTAACCGGGGAGCTGTTTTTT
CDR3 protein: CASSVLTGELFF